This T cell receptor (beta chain) was obtained from a study of spatial heterogeneity in lung cancer. Study-wide points: Ubiquitous expanded TCR counts tracked ubiquitous nonsynonymous mutations; regional expanded TCR counts tracked regional nonsynonymous mutations. For expanded intratumoral alpha and beta TCRs, counts tracked tumor mutation counts.

One entry per CDR3 protein results from TCRdb running MiXCR on the 5' RACE reads. The sample holds some 7,000 distinct CDR3 sequences, more than 13% seen once. Stated time point: sample taken at primary tumor resection. Samples were obtained from roughly 65 donors, all untreated early-stage non-small cell lung cancer patients. Sequencing of whole RNA from tumor, nontumor lung or frozen PBMC involved no sorting. This clonotype is termed medium-sized. The antigen is not known. The library was designed around alpha chains, so this beta chain is a stray read whose abundance carries little weight. V lost 0 bases, J lost 0 bases, and 5 bases lay in between. Germline CDR1 and CDR2: DFQATT and SNEGSKA (reference sequence). CDR3 size: 13 residues.

The receptor comes from a male donor with early-stage non-small cell lung cancer. This rearrangement joins TRBV20-1 to TRBJ1-1; D unclear. Sequencing was performed on lung tumor tissue, taken at surgery. This CDR3 reads CSARDPLNTEAFF. In nucleotides, the CDR3 is TGCAGTGCTAGAGATCCTTTGAACACTGAAGCTTTCTTT.